This record looks at one T cell receptor beta chain sequence and its context. Per the authors' pipeline: Amplifying reference gene primers gave estimates of nucleated cell counts. Repertoires were generated with immunoSEQ multiplex PCR, while TCRdb's copy carries only in-frame clones and drops some. The V and J calls and clone size come from that table; D and trimming were worked out from the DNA. The sample has around 290,000 clones; approximately 90% are singletons. The data belong to a study of blood T cell repertoires in COVID-19. Across the study: The United States, Italy and Spain provided the acute and convalescent COVID-19 samples. Sample material is recorded as cDNA or gDNA derived from T cells, B-cell-depleted T cells, or PBMCs.

Per germline, CDR1 MNHEY and CDR2 SVGAGI. The ends lost 0 bases at V and 14 bases at J; junction bases unmatched: 4. The CDR3 loop spans 13 amino acids. The source material was peripheral blood. The sequence was collected from a man aged 35-49 years with acute or convalescent COVID-19. V is TRBV6-5 and J is TRBJ2-1; 10 bases are shared with TRBD2. CDR3 amino acids: CASSYSGTSDEFF. DNA for the CDR3: TGTGCCAGCAGTTACTCCGGGACTAGCGATGAGTTCTTC.